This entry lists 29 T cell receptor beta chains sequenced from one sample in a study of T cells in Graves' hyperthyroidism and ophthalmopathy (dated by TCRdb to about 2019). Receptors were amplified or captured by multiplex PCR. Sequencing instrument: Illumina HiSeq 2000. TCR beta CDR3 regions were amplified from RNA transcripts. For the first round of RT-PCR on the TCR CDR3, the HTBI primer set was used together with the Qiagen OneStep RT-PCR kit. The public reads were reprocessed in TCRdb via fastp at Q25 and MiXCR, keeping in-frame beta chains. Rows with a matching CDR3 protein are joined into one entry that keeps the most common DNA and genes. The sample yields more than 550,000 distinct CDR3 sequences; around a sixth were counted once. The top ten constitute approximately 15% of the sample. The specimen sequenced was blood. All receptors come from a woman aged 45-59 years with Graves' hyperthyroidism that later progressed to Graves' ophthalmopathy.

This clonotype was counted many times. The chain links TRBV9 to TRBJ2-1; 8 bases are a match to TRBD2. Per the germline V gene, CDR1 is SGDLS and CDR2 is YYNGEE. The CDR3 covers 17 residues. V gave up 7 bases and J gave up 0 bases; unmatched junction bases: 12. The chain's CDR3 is CASSPAGVYSSYNEQFF. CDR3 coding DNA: TGTGCCAGCTCGCCAGCGGGGGTGTACAGCTCCTACAATGAGCAGTTCTTC.

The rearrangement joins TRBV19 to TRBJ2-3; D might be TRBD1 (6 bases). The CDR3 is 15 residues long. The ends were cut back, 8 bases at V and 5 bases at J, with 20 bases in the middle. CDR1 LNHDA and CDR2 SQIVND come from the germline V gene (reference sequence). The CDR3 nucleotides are TGTGCCAGTCGAGAATTGGGGGCACGAGGAGATACGCAGTATTTT. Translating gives CASRELGARGDTQYF.

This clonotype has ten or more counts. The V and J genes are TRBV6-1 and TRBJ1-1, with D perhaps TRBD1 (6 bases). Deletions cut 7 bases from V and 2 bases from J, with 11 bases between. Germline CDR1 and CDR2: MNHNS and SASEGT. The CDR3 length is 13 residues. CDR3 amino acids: CASTRGANTEAFF. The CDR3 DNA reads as TGTGCCAGCACCCGGGGGGCAAACACTGAAGCTTTCTTT.

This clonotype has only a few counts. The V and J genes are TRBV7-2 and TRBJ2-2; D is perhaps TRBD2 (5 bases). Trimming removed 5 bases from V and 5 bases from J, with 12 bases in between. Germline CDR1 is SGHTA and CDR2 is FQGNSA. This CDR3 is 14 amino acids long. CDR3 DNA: TGTGCCAGCAGCGCACTACCGGGGACCGGGGAGCTGTTTTTT. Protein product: CASSALPGTGELFF.

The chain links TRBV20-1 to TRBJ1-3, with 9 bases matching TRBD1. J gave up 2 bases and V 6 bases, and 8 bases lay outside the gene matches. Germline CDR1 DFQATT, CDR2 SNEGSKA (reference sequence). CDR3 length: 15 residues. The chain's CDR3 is CSADRDRATGNTIYF. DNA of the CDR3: TGCAGTGCCGACCGGGACAGGGCGACTGGAAACACCATATATTTT.

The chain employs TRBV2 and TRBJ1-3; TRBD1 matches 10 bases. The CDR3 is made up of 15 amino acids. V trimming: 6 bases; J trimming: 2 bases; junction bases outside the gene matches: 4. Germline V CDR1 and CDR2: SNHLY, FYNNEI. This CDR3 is CASSATGGTGNTIYF. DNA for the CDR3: TGTGCCAGCAGCGCGACAGGGGGCACTGGAAACACCATATATTTT.

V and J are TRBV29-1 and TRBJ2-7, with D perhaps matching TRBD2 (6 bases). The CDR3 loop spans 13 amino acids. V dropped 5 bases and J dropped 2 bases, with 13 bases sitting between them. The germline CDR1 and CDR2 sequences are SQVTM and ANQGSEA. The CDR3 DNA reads TGCAGCGTTCGGGATGGAGGGGCCTACGAGCAGTACTTC. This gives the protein CSVRDGGAYEQYF.

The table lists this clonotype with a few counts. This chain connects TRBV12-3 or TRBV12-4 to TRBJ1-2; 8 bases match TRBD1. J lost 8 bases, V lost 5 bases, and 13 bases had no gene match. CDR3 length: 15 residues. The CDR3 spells CASSPRTGTVAGYTF. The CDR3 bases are TGTGCCAGCAGTCCACGGACAGGGACGGTTGCCGGCTACACCTTC.

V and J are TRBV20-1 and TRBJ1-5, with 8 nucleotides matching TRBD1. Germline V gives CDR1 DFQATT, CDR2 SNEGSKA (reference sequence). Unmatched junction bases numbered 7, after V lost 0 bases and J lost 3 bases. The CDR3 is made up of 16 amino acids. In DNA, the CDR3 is TGCAGTGCTAGAGAAAGGCAGGGGGCAGCCAATCAGCCCCAGCATTTT. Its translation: CSARERQGAANQPQHF.

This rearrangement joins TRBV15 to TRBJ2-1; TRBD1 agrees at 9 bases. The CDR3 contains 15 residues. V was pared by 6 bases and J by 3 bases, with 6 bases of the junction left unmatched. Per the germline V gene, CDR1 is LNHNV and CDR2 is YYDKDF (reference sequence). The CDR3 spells CATRVQDRGYNEQFF. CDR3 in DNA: TGTGCCACCAGGGTACAGGACAGGGGCTACAATGAGCAGTTCTTC.

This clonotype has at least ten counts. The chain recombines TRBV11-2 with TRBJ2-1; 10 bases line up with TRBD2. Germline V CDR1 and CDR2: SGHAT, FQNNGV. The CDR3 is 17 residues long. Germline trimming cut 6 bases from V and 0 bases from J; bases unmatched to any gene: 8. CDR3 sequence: CASRRTSGTSSYNEQFF. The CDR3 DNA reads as TGTGCCAGCAGAAGGACTAGCGGAACTAGCTCCTACAATGAGCAGTTCTTC.

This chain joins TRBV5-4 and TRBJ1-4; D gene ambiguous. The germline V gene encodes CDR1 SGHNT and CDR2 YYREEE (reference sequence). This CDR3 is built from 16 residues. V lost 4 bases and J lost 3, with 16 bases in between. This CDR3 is CASSLTRGPANEKLFF. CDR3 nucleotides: TGTGCCAGCAGCCTGACGCGGGGTCCAGCTAATGAAAAACTGTTTTTT. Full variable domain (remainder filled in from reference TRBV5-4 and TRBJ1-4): ETGVTQSPTHLIKTRGQQVTLRCSSQSGHNTVSWYQQALGQGPQFIFQYYREEENGRGNFPPRFSGLQFPNYSSELNVNALELDDSALYLCASSLTRGPANEKLFFGSGTQLSVL.

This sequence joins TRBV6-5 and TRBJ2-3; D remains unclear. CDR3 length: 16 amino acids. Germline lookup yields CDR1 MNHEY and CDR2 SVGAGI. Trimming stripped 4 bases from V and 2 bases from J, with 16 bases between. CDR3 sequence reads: CASSWRGPKNTDTQYF. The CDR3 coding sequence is TGTGCCAGCAGTTGGCGAGGTCCCAAAAACACAGATACGCAGTATTTT.

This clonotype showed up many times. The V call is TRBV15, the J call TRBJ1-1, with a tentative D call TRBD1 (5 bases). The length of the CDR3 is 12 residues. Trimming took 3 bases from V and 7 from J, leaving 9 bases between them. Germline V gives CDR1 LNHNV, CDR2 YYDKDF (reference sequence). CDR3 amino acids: CATSRGRIEAFF. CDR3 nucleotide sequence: TGTGCCACCAGCAGGGGACGGATTGAAGCTTTCTTT.

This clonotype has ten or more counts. This CDR3 reads CASRDYNQPQHF. CDR3 sequence (DNA): TGTGCCAGCAGGGACTACAATCAGCCCCAGCATTTT. The chain combines TRBV2 with TRBJ1-5, with no clear D. The CDR3 runs to 12 residues. Germline values: CDR1 SNHLY, CDR2 FYNNEI. V lost 6 bases to trimming and J lost 3 bases, with 6 bases between them.

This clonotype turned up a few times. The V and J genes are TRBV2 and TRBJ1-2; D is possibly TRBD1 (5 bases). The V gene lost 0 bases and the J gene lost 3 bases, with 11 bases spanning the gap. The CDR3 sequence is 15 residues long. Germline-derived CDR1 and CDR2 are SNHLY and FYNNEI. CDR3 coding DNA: TGTGCCAGCAGTGAAGCAACGGGACTCCACTATGGCTACACCTTC. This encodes CASSEATGLHYGYTF.

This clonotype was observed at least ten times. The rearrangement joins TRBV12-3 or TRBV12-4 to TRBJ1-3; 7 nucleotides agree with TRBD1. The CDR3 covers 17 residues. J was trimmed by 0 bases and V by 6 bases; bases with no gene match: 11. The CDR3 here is CASRRNGQVRSGNTIYF. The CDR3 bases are TGTGCCAGCAGGCGGAATGGACAGGTTCGCTCTGGAAACACCATATATTTT.

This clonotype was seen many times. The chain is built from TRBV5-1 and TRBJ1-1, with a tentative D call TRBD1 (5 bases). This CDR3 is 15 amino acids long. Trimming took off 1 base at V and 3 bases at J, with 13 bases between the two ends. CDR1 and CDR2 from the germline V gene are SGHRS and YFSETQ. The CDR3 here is CASSLFRGEDTEAFF. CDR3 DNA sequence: TGCGCCAGCAGCTTGTTCCGGGGGGAGGACACTGAAGCTTTCTTT.

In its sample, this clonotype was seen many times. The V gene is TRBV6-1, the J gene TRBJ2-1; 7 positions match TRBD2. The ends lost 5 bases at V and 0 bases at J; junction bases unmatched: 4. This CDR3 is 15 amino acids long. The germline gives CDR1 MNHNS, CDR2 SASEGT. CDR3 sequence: CASSQRGVSYNEQFF. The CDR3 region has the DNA TGTGCCAGCAGTCAGCGGGGCGTCTCCTACAATGAGCAGTTCTTC.

The CDR3 sequence is CASSTLDRGHTGELFF. The CDR3 nucleotides are TGTGCCAGCAGCACATTGGACAGGGGACACACCGGGGAGCTGTTTTTT. The V call is TRBV7-9, the J call TRBJ2-2; 9 nucleotides line up with TRBD1. The trim removed 5 bases at V and 3 bases at J, leaving 7 bases unmatched. Germline V gene data show CDR1 as SEHNR and CDR2 as FQNEAQ (reference sequence). CDR3 length: 16 amino acids.

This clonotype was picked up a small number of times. For the CDR3, the DNA is TGTGCCAGTAGTATCTTGGGGGATGAAAAACTGTTTTTT. Translated: CASSILGDEKLFF. The rearrangement uses TRBV19 and TRBJ1-4, with D possibly matching TRBD1 (5 bases). CDR1 is LNHDA and CDR2 is SQIVND in the germline V gene (reference sequence). With 3 bases removed from V and 6 bases from J, the gap between germline ends came to 8 bases. The CDR3 contains 13 residues. The full variable domain, in which reference TRBV19 and TRBJ1-4 provide the parts outside the CDR3, is DGGITQSPKYLFRKEGQNVTLSCEQNLNHDAMYWYRQDPGQGLRLIYYSQIVNDFQKGDIAEGYSVSREKKESFPLTVTSAQKNPTAFYLCASSILGDEKLFFGSGTQLSVL.

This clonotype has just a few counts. The CDR3: CASSLTFQGYEQYF. CDR3 coding DNA: TGTGCCAGCAGCCTCACTTTTCAGGGCTACGAGCAGTACTTC. The chain combines TRBV6-5 with TRBJ2-7, with a weak D call TRBD1 (5 bases). The CDR3 consists of 14 residues. V gave up 6 bases and J gave up 3 bases, with 15 bases separating them. Germline loops: CDR1 MNHEY, CDR2 SVGAGI.

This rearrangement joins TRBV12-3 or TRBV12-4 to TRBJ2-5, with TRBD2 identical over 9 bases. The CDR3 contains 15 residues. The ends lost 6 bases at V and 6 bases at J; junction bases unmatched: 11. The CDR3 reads CASSTAGGGGKTQYF. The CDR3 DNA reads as TGTGCCAGCAGCACCGCGGGAGGGGGAGGAAAGACCCAGTACTTC.

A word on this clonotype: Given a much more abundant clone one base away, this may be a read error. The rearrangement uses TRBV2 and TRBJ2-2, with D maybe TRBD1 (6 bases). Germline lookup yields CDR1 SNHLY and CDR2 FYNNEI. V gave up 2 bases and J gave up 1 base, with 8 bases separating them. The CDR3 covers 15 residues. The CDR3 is CASSEPQGNTGELFF. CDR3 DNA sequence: TGTGCCAGCAGTGAACCACAGGGGAACACCGGGGAGCTGTTTTTT.

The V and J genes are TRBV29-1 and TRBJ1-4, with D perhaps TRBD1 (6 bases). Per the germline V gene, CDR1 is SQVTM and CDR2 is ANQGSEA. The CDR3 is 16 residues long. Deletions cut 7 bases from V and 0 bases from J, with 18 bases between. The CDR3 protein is CSALRTDSATNEKLFF. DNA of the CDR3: TGCAGCGCGCTCCGAACGGACAGTGCAACTAATGAAAAACTGTTTTTT.

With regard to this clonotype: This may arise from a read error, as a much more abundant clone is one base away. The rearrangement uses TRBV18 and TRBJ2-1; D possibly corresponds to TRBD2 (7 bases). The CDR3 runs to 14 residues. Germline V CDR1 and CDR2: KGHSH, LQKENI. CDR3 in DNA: TGTGCCGGCTCACCACCAGTGGGGGGGGCTGAGCAGTTCTTC. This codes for CAGSPPVGGAEQFF. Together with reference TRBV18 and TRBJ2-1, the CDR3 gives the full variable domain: NAGVMQNPRHLVRRRGQEARLRCSPMKGHSHVYWYRQLPEEGLKFMVYLQKENIIDESGMPKERFSAEFPKEGPSILRIQQVVRGDSAAYFCAGSPPVGGAEQFFGPGTRLTVL.

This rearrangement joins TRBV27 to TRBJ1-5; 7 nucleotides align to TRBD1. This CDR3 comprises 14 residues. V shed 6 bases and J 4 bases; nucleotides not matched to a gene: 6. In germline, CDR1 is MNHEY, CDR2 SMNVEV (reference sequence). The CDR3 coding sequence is TGTGCCAGCAGCCCCGACAGGGCTAATCAGCCCCAGCATTTT. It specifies CASSPDRANQPQHF.

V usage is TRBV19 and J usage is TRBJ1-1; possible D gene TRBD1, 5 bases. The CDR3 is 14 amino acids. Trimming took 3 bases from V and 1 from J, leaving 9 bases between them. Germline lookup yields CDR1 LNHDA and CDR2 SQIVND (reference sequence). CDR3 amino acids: CASSILGRNTEAFF. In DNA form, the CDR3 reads TGTGCCAGTAGTATTTTGGGACGGAACACTGAAGCTTTCTTT.

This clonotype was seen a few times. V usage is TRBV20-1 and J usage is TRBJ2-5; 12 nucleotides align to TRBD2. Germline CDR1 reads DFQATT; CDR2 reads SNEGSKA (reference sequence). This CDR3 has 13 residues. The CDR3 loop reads CQLAGGRSETQYF. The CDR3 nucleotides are TGCCAGCTAGCGGGGGGGCGGTCGGAGACCCAGTACTTC.